The present T cell receptor beta chain was sequenced within a study of blood T cell repertoires in COVID-19. Study background: COVID-19 samples from acute and convalescent phases originated in the United States, Italy and Spain. PBMCs, B-cell-depleted T cells, or T cells provided the cDNA or gDNA that made up the material.

Unmatched junction bases numbered 14, after V lost 4 bases and J lost 8 bases. This CDR3 has 16 residues. Germline V lookup: CDR1 SGHVS, CDR2 FQNEAQ. Using immunoSEQ multiplex PCR, the repertoire was profiled, and TCRdb retains in-frame clones only, with some absent. The sample includes about 280,000 clones, approximately 85% seen only once; the top ten take 4.5% to 5.5%. The sequencing input was peripheral blood. The chain links TRBV7-8 to TRBJ2-1; TRBD2 matches 7 bases. This sequence originates from a man in his forties or fifties with active or convalescent COVID-19. The CDR3 bases are TGTGCCAGCAGCTCGTTCAGGCGCGGGAGCGGCGATGAGCAGTTCTTC. Amino acids: CASSSFRRGSGDEQFF.